Below, one T cell receptor beta chain is given with its context. The data were obtained in a study of CD8+CD57+ T cells in acquired aplastic anemia. The CDR3 consists of 16 residues. Germline V CDR1 and CDR2: MGHDK, SYGVNS. V was pared by 6 bases and J by 7 bases, with 15 bases of the junction left unmatched. Profiling that covered TCR beta VDJ and CDR3 relied on genomic DNA as its template. TCRdb re-derived calls from the reads in MiXCR, one entry per CDR3 protein. Of about 190,000 distinct CDR3 sequences in the sample, approximately 49% are singletons; the top ten hold 16%. V usage is TRBV25-1 and J usage is TRBJ1-2; 9 bases are a match to TRBD1. The sequenced material came from sorted CD4+, CD8+, or CD8+CD57+ T cells (not recorded which) from PBMCs. The sequence was obtained from a human donor in good health, serving as a control. CDR3 residues: CASSPHPGTGMGGYTF. In nucleotides, the CDR3 is TGTGCCAGCAGCCCTCATCCAGGGACAGGGATGGGTGGCTACACCTTC.